This TCR beta chain is drawn from a study of CD8 T cells in ankylosing spondylitis. General study findings and limits: Peripheral blood samples showed relatively rare disease-linked clones, and these clones were CD8+. Matched ankylosing spondylitis synovial fluid reportedly contained a significantly enriched population of disease-linked clones. Earlier literature documents some of the motif variants in reactive arthritis synovial fluid and blood. Within ankylosing spondylitis blood, a TCR beta motif made up of seven to nine highly homologous variants appeared to be characteristic.

This clonotype was counted at least ten times. The antigen remains undetermined. This CDR3 region has 12 residues. Trimming took off 7 bases at V and 8 bases at J, with 11 bases between the two ends. TCRdb re-analysed the 5' RACE reads in MiXCR, keeping a single row per CDR3 protein. The repertoire includes roughly 150,000 distinct CDR3 sequences, about 7.3% of them detected once, and around 12% sits in the top ten. This sequence originates from a female donor with ankylosing spondylitis or in good health (not recorded which). V gene TRBV12-3 or TRBV12-4 combines with J gene TRBJ2-2, with D unresolved. Sequencing was performed on blood, either unsorted or a sorted T cell fraction (not recorded which). The CDR3 coding sequence is TGTGCCAGCACCCCTTCTTGGGGGGAGCTGTTTTTT. Its protein is CASTPSWGELFF.